This passage covers 17 T cell receptor beta chains from one sample sequenced in a study of control samples from healthy donors and cancer patients (dated by TCRdb to the early 2020s). Library construction relied on the immunoSEQ multiplex PCR assay. Imported from immuneACCESS, the table was reduced by TCRdb to in-frame sequences with V and J called. These copies leave out some clones; in studies compared against another copy, an unresolved V gene accounts for under half, and the cause of the remainder is not known. The sample table shows about 160,000 clones, and 90% to 95% are seen once. 11% to 15% of the sample comes from the top ten. The sample consisted of PBMCs. Receptor source: a man aged 60 to 75 with colorectal cancer.

This clone was seen only once. This sequence joins TRBV25-1 and TRBJ1-1; TRBD1 matches 7 bases. The V gene end was trimmed by 3 bases and the J gene end by 1 base; junction bases not matched to a gene: 5. The CDR3 has 15 amino acids. The germline CDR1 and CDR2 sequences are MGHDK and SYGVNS. The CDR3 loop reads CASSEGHRGNTEAFF. CDR3 coding DNA: TGTGCCAGCAGTGAGGGGCACAGGGGGAACACTGAAGCTTTCTTT.

V usage is TRBV27 and J usage is TRBJ1-2, with 8 positions matching TRBD1. Germline lookup yields CDR1 MNHEY and CDR2 SMNVEV (reference sequence). This CDR3 is built from 13 residues. V dropped 6 bases and J dropped 4; count of bases not matched to a gene: 4. CDR3 sequence: CASSTGQAYGYTF. Written as DNA, the CDR3 is TGTGCCAGCAGCACGGGACAGGCCTATGGCTACACCTTC.

CDR3 protein: CATSRDRREGTYEQYF. CDR3 coding DNA: TGTGCCACCAGCAGAGATAGGCGGGAGGGGACCTACGAGCAGTACTTC. The chain couples TRBV15 to TRBJ2-7, with 9 bases identical to TRBD2. V lost 0 bases to trimming and J lost 2 bases; unmatched junction nucleotides: 5. The CDR3 is made up of 16 amino acids. Germline CDR1 LNHNV, CDR2 YYDKDF (reference sequence).

This clone was detected only a few times. The chain recombines TRBV7-2 with TRBJ1-6; D possibly corresponds to TRBD1 (6 bases). With 6 bases removed from V and 8 bases from J, the gap between germline ends came to 14 bases. The CDR3 consists of 14 residues. Germline loops: CDR1 SGHTA, CDR2 FQGNSA. CDR3 bases: TGTGCCAGCAGTTCACAGGGAAAGGATTCACCCCTCCACTTT. Amino acid sequence: CASSSQGKDSPLHF.

In its sample, this clone was seen once. The chain couples TRBV10-3 to TRBJ1-2; D is uncertain. With 0 bases removed from V and 4 bases from J, the gap between germline ends came to 9 bases. The CDR3 consists of 14 residues. Looked up from germline, CDR1 is ENHRY and CDR2 is SYGVKD. As DNA, the CDR3 is TGTGCCATCAGTGAGTCGAGCTCGGTCTATGGCTACACCTTC. This translates into CAISESSSVYGYTF.

This chain joins TRBV19 and TRBJ2-4; 9 bases line up with TRBD2. V shed 5 bases, J shed 0 bases, and the junction held 5 bases outside the gene matches. The CDR3 is made up of 16 amino acids. Germline V gene sequence: CDR1 LNHDA, CDR2 SQIVND (reference sequence). The CDR3 DNA reads as TGTGCCAGTAGTGGTAGCGGGGGTCTAGCCAAAAACATTCAGTACTTC. Translated: CASSGSGGLAKNIQYF.

This chain uses TRBV15 with TRBJ2-5; 7 positions agree with TRBD1. Per germline, CDR1 LNHNV and CDR2 YYDKDF (reference sequence). Unmatched junction bases numbered 4, after V lost 0 bases and J lost 0 bases. CDR3 size: 16 residues. CDR3 protein: CATSRDMTGYQETQYF. The DNA for the CDR3 is TGTGCCACCAGCAGAGATATGACAGGGTACCAAGAGACCCAGTACTTC.

This sequence joins TRBV29-1 and TRBJ1-1; D uncertain. V was shortened by 4 bases and J by 0 bases, with 9 bases between the two germline ends. The CDR3 contains 13 residues. CDR1 is SQVTM and CDR2 is ANQGSEA in the germline V gene. The CDR3 reads CSVGLGMNTEAFF. DNA of the CDR3: TGCAGCGTTGGTCTAGGGATGAACACTGAAGCTTTCTTT.

This sequence joins TRBV27 and TRBJ2-5; perhaps D is TRBD1 or TRBD2 (6 bases each). The germline gives CDR1 MNHEY, CDR2 SMNVEV (reference sequence). CDR3 length: 15 residues. Trimming removed 7 bases at V and 4 bases at J, with 19 bases between. CDR3 loop: CASKDPGEVVETQYF. In nucleotides, the CDR3 is TGTGCCAGCAAGGACCCAGGGGAGGTTGTAGAGACCCAGTACTTC.

The rearrangement uses TRBV3-1 (or the pseudogene TRBV3-2) and TRBJ2-7; 10 bases line up with TRBD2. The CDR3 is 13 residues long. Germline V gives CDR1 LGHDT, CDR2 YNNKEL (reference sequence). The J segment lost 6 bases and the V segment lost 6 bases, leaving 5 bases of the junction unmatched. For the CDR3, the DNA is TGTGCCAGCAGATCAGCGGGGGGGCTCGAGCAGTACTTC. This translates into CASRSAGGLEQYF.

The chain couples TRBV10-3 to TRBJ1-4, with a tentative D call TRBD1 (6 bases). The CDR3 spans 14 residues. Trimming stripped 3 bases from V and 3 bases from J, with 8 bases between. Germline assignment: CDR1 ENHRY and CDR2 SYGVKD. CDR3: CAISDRQANEKLFF. CDR3 sequence (DNA): TGTGCCATCAGTGACCGACAGGCTAATGAAAAACTGTTTTTT.

The rearrangement uses TRBV27 and TRBJ2-3; TRBD2 matches at 11 bases. The V gene end was trimmed by 4 bases and the J gene end by 4 bases; junction bases not matched to a gene: 7. CDR1 is MNHEY and CDR2 is SMNVEV in the germline V gene (reference sequence). The CDR3 loop spans 16 amino acids. CDR3 region: CASSSFSGGAPDTQYF. In nucleotides, the CDR3 is TGTGCCAGCAGTTCCTTTAGCGGGGGGGCCCCAGATACGCAGTATTTT.

The V gene is TRBV7-9, the J gene TRBJ1-1; tentatively, D is TRBD1 (6 bases). The V end lost 1 base, the J end lost 4 bases, and 10 bases lay between the germline ends. The germline gives CDR1 SEHNR, CDR2 FQNEAQ (reference sequence). The CDR3 is 14 amino acids. The CDR3 sequence is CASSLVVGGTEAFF. Here the CDR3 DNA reads TGTGCCAGCAGCTTAGTAGTAGGGGGCACTGAAGCTTTCTTT. Together with reference TRBV7-9 and TRBJ1-1, the CDR3 gives the full variable domain: DTGVSQNPRHKITKRGQNVTFRCDPISEHNRLYWYRQTLGQGPEFLTYFQNEAQLEKSRLLSDRFSAERPKGSFSTLEIQRTEQGDSAMYLCASSLVVGGTEAFFGQGTRLTVV.

This sequence joins TRBV9 and TRBJ1-6; D is undetermined. Germline V gene lookup returns CDR1 SGDLS and CDR2 YYNGEE. With 0 bases removed from V and 0 bases from J, the gap between germline ends came to 10 bases. This CDR3 is 17 amino acids long. The CDR3 DNA reads TGTGCCAGCAGCGTAGAGGTTAAGGGCTCCTATAATTCACCCCTCCACTTT. This codes for CASSVEVKGSYNSPLHF.

The CDR3 loop reads CASSSPKAAANEKLFF. For the CDR3, the DNA is TGTGCCAGCAGTTCCCCGAAAGCTGCGGCTAATGAAAAACTGTTTTTT. This rearrangement joins TRBV28 to TRBJ1-4; unclear D gene. The CDR3 runs 16 residues. Germline V gene sequence: CDR1 MDHEN, CDR2 SYDVKM. V lost 4 bases, J lost 3 bases, and 15 bases lay in between.

The V gene is TRBV2, the J gene TRBJ1-4; 8 nucleotides agree with TRBD1. This CDR3 has 14 residues. V shed 4 bases, J shed 7 bases, and the junction held 5 bases outside the gene matches. Germline CDR1 SNHLY, CDR2 FYNNEI. The CDR3 region is CASSGGQGAEKLFF. The CDR3 DNA reads as TGTGCCAGCAGTGGGGGGCAGGGGGCTGAAAAACTGTTTTTT. The full variable domain, its missing parts supplied by reference TRBV2 and TRBJ1-4, is EPEVTQTPSHQVTQMGQEVILRCVPISNHLYFYWYRQILGQKVEFLVSFYNNEISEKSEIFDDQFSVERPDGSNFTLKIRSTKLEDSAMYFCASSGGQGAEKLFFGSGTQLSVL.

This chain uses TRBV5-1 with TRBJ1-2; 7 bases fit TRBD1. This CDR3 comprises 14 residues. Germline V lookup: CDR1 SGHRS, CDR2 YFSETQ. J lost 5 bases, V lost 4 bases, and 8 bases had no gene match. CDR3 in amino acids: CASSEGGGRYGYTF. CDR3 coding DNA: TGCGCCAGCAGCGAGGGAGGGGGCCGGTATGGCTACACCTTC. Supplemented by reference TRBV5-1 and TRBJ1-2, the full variable domain reads KAGVTQTPRYLIKTRGQQVTLSCSPISGHRSVSWYQQTPGQGLQFLFEYFSETQRNKGNFPGRFSGRQFSNSRSEMNVSTLELGDSALYLCASSEGGGRYGYTFGSGTRLTVV.